This T cell receptor beta chain was profiled in a study of shared clonotypes between healthy human individuals. For the study at large: The donor group consisted of a couple of women and a few men, aged 18 to 49.

Produced via immunoSEQ multiplex PCR; TCRdb's table is partial and in-frame only. Of millions of clones detected, 95% appear once; the ten largest clones hold approximately 0.13%. Germline values: CDR1 SGHAT, CDR2 FQNNGV. V was pared by 3 bases and J by 0 bases, with 12 bases between. This CDR3 region has 16 residues. This clonotype was sampled from a man aged 18 to 29 in good health. The chain is built from TRBV11-2 and TRBJ1-3; tentative D call: TRBD1 (5 bases). The sequencing input was naive CD4+ T cells sorted from blood. Subset reported: CD45RA+ positively selected. The CDR3 DNA is TGTGCCAGCAGCTTGGGGGTATCGCTCTCTGGAAACACCATATATTTT. Its protein product is CASSLGVSLSGNTIYF.